Presented here are 14 T cell receptor beta chains from one specimen sequenced in a study of T cells in Graves' hyperthyroidism and ophthalmopathy. The investigators amplified TCR beta CDR3 regions from RNA transcripts. HTBI primers drove first-round RT-PCR of the TCR CDR3. TCRdb recomputed calls from the multiplex PCR reads with MiXCR, one row per CDR3 protein. Of approximately 600,000 distinct CDR3 sequences detected, around 21% appear once; the ten largest clones hold over 30%. The sample was blood. The source is a man aged 25-40 years with Graves' ophthalmopathy.

This clonotype has only a few counts. The V and J genes are TRBV7-9 and TRBJ2-1, with 7 bases aligning to TRBD2. J gave up 1 base and V 1 base, and 10 bases lay outside the gene matches. The germline gives CDR1 SEHNR, CDR2 FQNEAQ (reference sequence). This CDR3 comprises 18 residues. CDR3 residues: CASSLELLGGRSYNEQFF. As DNA, the CDR3 is TGTGCCAGCAGCTTAGAGTTATTGGGCGGGAGATCCTACAATGAGCAGTTCTTC.

The genes are TRBV29-1 and TRBJ1-1; D call uncertain. CDR3 length: 14 residues. The germline V gene encodes CDR1 SQVTM and CDR2 ANQGSEA. The V gene lost 7 bases and the J gene lost 0 bases, with 15 bases spanning the gap. The CDR3 sequence: CSAHRTELNTEAFF. The CDR3 nucleotides read TGCAGCGCCCATCGGACGGAATTGAACACTGAAGCTTTCTTT.

The CDR3 sequence: CAWSGLAGNEQFF. CDR3 DNA: TGTGCCTGGAGTGGACTAGCGGGCAATGAGCAGTTCTTC. The chain has TRBV30 and TRBJ2-1; TRBD2 agrees at 10 bases. Germline CDR1 reads GTSNPN; CDR2 reads SVGIG (reference sequence). This CDR3 contains 13 residues. Germline trimming cut 1 base from V and 6 bases from J; bases unmatched to any gene: 0.

The V and J genes are TRBV5-1 and TRBJ1-1; possibly TRBD1 for D (5 bases). CDR3 size: 15 residues. The V gene lost 7 bases and the J gene lost 1 base, with 17 bases spanning the gap. Germline-derived CDR1 and CDR2 are SGHRS and YFSETQ. CDR3 sequence: CASGTPDGGNTEAFF. The CDR3 bases are TGCGCCAGCGGAACTCCTGACGGGGGGAACACTGAAGCTTTCTTT.

The chain has TRBV5-4 and TRBJ2-7; D tentatively fits TRBD1 or TRBD2 (5 bases each). The V end was cut by 4 bases, the J end by 6 bases, with 14 bases between. The CDR3 extends over 13 amino acids. Germline lookup yields CDR1 SGHNT and CDR2 YYREEE (reference sequence). The CDR3 nucleotides read TGTGCCAGCAGCACCTCCGGGGCCCCCGAGCAGTACTTC. It encodes CASSTSGAPEQYF.

This clonotype has more than one count but fewer than ten. The chain carries TRBV28 and TRBJ2-2, with D maybe TRBD2 (6 bases). The V end lost 5 bases, the J end lost 8 bases, and 18 bases lay between the germline ends. Germline V gene sequence: CDR1 MDHEN, CDR2 SYDVKM. The CDR3 runs 15 residues. Here the CDR3 reads CASSRERSAEGELFF. The CDR3 DNA sequence: TGTGCCAGCAGTCGGGAGCGGTCCGCGGAGGGGGAGCTGTTTTTT.

The table lists this clonotype with a few counts. This sequence joins TRBV13 and TRBJ2-7; D is ambiguous. CDR1 and CDR2 (germline): PRHDT, FYEKMQ (reference sequence). Trimming removed 9 bases at V and 0 bases at J, with 12 bases between. This CDR3 is built from 13 residues. In DNA form, the CDR3 reads TGTGCCAGTGCCCGTGGCCCCTCCTACGAGCAGTACTTC. Encoded protein: CASARGPSYEQYF.

This clonotype was picked up a small number of times. The chain links TRBV12-3 or TRBV12-4 to TRBJ2-5; D not resolved. The CDR3 contains 13 residues. V lost 3 bases and J lost 7, with 12 bases in between. In DNA, the CDR3 is TGTGCCAGCAGTTTTATAGACTGGCGGACCCAGTACTTC. The encoded protein is CASSFIDWRTQYF.

This clonotype turned up a few times. The chain carries TRBV5-5 and TRBJ2-7; TRBD2 matches 10 bases. The CDR3 covers 16 residues. From germline, CDR1 is SGHKS and CDR2 YYEKEE (reference sequence). V dropped 2 bases and J dropped 3; count of bases not matched to a gene: 8. The CDR3, as DNA: TGTGCCAGCAGCTTAATTGGGACTAGCGCGTACTACGAGCAGTACTTC. Protein product: CASSLIGTSAYYEQYF.

This clonotype was seen just once. The chain joins TRBV9 to TRBJ2-7; 12 nucleotides align to TRBD2. This CDR3 spans 17 amino acids. J was trimmed by 2 bases and V by 4 bases; bases with no gene match: 10. Per the germline V gene, CDR1 is SGDLS and CDR2 is YYNGEE. CDR3 nucleotides: TGTGCCAGCAGCCTTGGACTAGCGGGGACCGTAACCTACGAGCAGTACTTC. The encoded protein is CASSLGLAGTVTYEQYF.

This clonotype was counted only a few times. The genes are TRBV13 and TRBJ2-2; TRBD2 aligns across 10 bases. The germline CDR1 and CDR2 sequences are PRHDT and FYEKMQ (reference sequence). V lost 1 base to trimming and J lost 4 bases; unmatched junction nucleotides: 9. CDR3 length: 18 residues. The DNA of the CDR3 is TGTGCCAGCAGCTTAGCTCCCTATAGCGGGAGGTCCACCGGGGAGCTGTTTTTT. Protein sequence: CASSLAPYSGRSTGELFF. Together with reference TRBV13 and TRBJ2-2, the CDR3 gives the full variable domain: AAGVIQSPRHLIKEKRETATLKCYPIPRHDTVYWYQQGPGQDPQFLISFYEKMQSDKGSIPDRFSAQQFSDYHSELNMSSLELGDSALYFCASSLAPYSGRSTGELFFGEGSRLTVL.

This clonotype was counted at least ten times. V is TRBV30 and J is TRBJ1-2; D gene unclear. Trimming stripped 4 bases from V and 7 bases from J, with 13 bases between. The CDR3 is 12 amino acids. Looked up from germline, CDR1 is GTSNPN and CDR2 is SVGIG (reference sequence). This chain's CDR3 is CAWNDRYGGYTF. In nucleotides, the CDR3 is TGTGCCTGGAACGACCGATATGGTGGCTACACCTTC.

The rearrangement links TRBV4-3 to TRBJ1-2, with D tentatively TRBD1 (5 bases). From germline, CDR1 is LGHNA and CDR2 YSLEER. Trimming shortened V by 1 base and J by 0 bases, and 9 bases separated the two germline ends. The length of the CDR3 is 15 residues. The DNA of the CDR3 is TGCGCCAGCAGCCAAGTACAGACAGCTAACTATGGCTACACCTTC. Protein: CASSQVQTANYGYTF.

This clonotype has a count of ten or more. The chain links TRBV29-1 to TRBJ2-5; D uncertain. Between the trimmed V and J ends, which lost 0 bases and 4 bases, there was a span of 15 bases. Germline V CDR1 and CDR2: SQVTM, ANQGSEA. The CDR3 has 15 residues. The CDR3 loop is CSVEDLTRAIETQYF. The CDR3 DNA follows: TGCAGCGTTGAAGATCTGACCCGCGCGATAGAGACCCAGTACTTC.